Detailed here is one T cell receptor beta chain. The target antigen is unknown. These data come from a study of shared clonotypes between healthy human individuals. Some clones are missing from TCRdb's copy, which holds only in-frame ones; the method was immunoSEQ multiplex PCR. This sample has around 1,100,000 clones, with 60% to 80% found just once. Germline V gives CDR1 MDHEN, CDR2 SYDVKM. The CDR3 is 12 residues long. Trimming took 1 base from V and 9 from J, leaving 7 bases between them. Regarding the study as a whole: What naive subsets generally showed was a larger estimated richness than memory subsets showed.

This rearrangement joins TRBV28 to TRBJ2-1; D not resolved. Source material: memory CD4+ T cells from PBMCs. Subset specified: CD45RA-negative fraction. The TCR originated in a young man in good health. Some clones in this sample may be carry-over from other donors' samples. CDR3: CASSLSDREQFF. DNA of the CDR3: TGTGCCAGCAGTTTATCGGACCGTGAGCAGTTCTTC.